This note documents a single T cell receptor (beta chain) sequence. This sample was included in a study of blood T cell repertoires in COVID-19. The overall study: COVID-19 samples collected from the United States, Italy and Spain covered acute and convalescent phases.

Using immunoSEQ multiplex PCR, the repertoire was profiled, and TCRdb retains in-frame clones only, with some absent. The sample lists 70,000 to 95,000 clones; 70% to 85% were seen once. With 4 bases clipped from V and 3 bases from J, the junction kept 2 bases outside the gene matches. The CDR3 extends over 13 amino acids. Germline-derived CDR1 and CDR2 are WSHSY and SAAADI. The sequenced material came from peripheral blood. The sequence was collected from a human donor in a cohort sampled during active COVID-19. This chain uses TRBV10-2 with TRBJ2-7; 8 nucleotides align to TRBD1. The CDR3 spells CASSGTGGYEQYF. The CDR3 DNA reads TGCGCCAGCAGTGGAACAGGGGGCTACGAGCAGTACTTC.